This T cell receptor beta chain appears in the sequencing data of a study of beta chain features in type 1 diabetes. Regarding the study as a whole: A cDNA-based sequencing approach could over-represent cells with high TCR expression.

Expressed TCRB transcripts were sequenced because the isolated RNA had all been reverse transcribed beforehand. Around 3.9 million reads per sample were averaged for naive, central memory and regulatory samples. Data came from immunoSEQ multiplex PCR; TCRdb stores just in-frame clones and leaves some out. Among around 250,000 clones listed, about 25% were seen once. About this clone itself: Its antigen is not known.

One heparinised blood draw averaging around 110 mL was given by each donor. A CD45RO/CCR7/CD25/CD127/CD95/CD27 panel sorted naive, central memory, regulatory and stem cell-like memory CD4+ cells. The TCR sequence derives from a man aged 25 to 40 in good health. The sequencing sample was made of central memory CD4+ T cells from blood.

The CDR3 sequence is CASSTRRTVYNEQFF. In DNA form, the CDR3 reads TGTGCCAGTAGTACCCGAAGGACTGTCTACAATGAGCAGTTCTTC. The genes are TRBV19 and TRBJ2-1; perhaps TRBD2 as D (5 bases). The CDR3 spans 15 residues. Trimming took off 4 bases at V and 3 bases at J, with 13 bases between the two ends. Germline V gene data show CDR1 as LNHDA and CDR2 as SQIVND (reference sequence).